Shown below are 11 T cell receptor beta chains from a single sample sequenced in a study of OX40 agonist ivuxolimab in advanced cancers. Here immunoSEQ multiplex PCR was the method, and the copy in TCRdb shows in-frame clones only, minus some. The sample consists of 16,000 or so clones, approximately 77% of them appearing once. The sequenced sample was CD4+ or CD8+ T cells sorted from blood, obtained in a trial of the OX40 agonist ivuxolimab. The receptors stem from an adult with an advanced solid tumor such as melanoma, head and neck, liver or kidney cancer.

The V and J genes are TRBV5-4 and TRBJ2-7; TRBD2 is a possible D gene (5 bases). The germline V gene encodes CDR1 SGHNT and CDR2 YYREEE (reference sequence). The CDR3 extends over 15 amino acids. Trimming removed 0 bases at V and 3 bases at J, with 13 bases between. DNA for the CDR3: TGTGCCAGCAGCTTGGTAGGACTCCCGGACTACGAGCAGTACTTC. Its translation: CASSLVGLPDYEQYF.

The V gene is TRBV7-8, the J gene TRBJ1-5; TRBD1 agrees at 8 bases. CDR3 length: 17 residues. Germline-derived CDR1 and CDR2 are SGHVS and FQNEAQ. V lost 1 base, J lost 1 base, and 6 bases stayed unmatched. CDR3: CASSLGRGQGSNQPQHF. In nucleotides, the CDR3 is TGTGCCAGCAGCTTAGGCAGGGGGCAAGGAAGCAATCAGCCCCAGCATTTT.

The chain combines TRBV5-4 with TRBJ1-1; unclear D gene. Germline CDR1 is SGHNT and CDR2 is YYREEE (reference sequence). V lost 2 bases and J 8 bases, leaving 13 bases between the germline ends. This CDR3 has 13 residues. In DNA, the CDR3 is TGTGCCAGCAGCTTAGGGTCGGGAGGGGAAGCTTTCTTT. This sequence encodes CASSLGSGGEAFF.

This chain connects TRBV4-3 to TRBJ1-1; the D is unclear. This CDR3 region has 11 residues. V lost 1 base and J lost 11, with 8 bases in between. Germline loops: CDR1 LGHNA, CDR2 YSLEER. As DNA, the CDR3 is TGCGCCAGCAGCCAAGGGGTATTGGCTTTCTTT. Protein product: CASSQGVLAFF.

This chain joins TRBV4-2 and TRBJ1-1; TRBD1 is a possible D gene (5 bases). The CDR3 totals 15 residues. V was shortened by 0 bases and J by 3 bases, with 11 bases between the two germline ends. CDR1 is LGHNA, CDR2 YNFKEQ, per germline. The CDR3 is CASSQDLGLDTEAFF. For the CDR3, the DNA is TGTGCCAGCAGCCAAGATCTGGGGCTGGACACTGAAGCTTTCTTT.

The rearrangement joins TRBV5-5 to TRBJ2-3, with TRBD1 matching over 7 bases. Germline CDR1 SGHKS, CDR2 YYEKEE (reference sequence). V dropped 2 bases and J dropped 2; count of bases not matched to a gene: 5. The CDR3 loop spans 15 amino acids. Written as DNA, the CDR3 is TGTGCCAGCAGCTTTGGGACAGAACACACAGATACGCAGTATTTT. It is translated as CASSFGTEHTDTQYF. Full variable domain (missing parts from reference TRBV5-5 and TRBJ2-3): DAGVTQSPTHLIKTRGQQVTLRCSPISGHKSVSWYQQVLGQGPQFIFQYYEKEERGRGNFPDRFSARQFPNYSSELNVNALLLGDSALYLCASSFGTEHTDTQYFGPGTRLTVL.

CDR3 amino acids: CASSGLLNEKLFF. CDR3 in DNA: TGTGCCAGCAGCGGGCTCCTTAATGAAAAACTGTTTTTT. The chain uses TRBV2 and TRBJ1-4; D gene ambiguous. The germline CDR1 and CDR2 sequences are SNHLY and FYNNEI. The CDR3 spans 13 residues. V lost 6 bases to trimming and J lost 4 bases, with 9 bases between them.

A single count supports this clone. CDR3 DNA sequence: TGTGCCAGCAGCGGGGGACCGGCTTACTACGAGCAGTACTTC. Its translation: CASSGGPAYYEQYF. This chain uses TRBV5-4 with TRBJ2-7; D may correspond to TRBD1 or TRBD2 (5 bases each). The CDR3 covers 14 residues. Between the trimmed V and J ends, which lost 4 bases and 3 bases, there was a span of 14 bases. Germline CDR1 reads SGHNT; CDR2 reads YYREEE (reference sequence).

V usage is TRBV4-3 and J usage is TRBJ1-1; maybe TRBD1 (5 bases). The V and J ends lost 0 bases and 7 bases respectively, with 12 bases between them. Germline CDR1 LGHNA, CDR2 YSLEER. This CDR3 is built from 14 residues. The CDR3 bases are TGCGCCAGCAGCCAAGAACCGACAGATTATGAAGCTTTCTTT. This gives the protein CASSQEPTDYEAFF.

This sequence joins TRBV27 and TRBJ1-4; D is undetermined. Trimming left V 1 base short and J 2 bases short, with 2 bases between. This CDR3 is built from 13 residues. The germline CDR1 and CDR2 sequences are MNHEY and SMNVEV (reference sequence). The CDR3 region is CASSLWTNEKLFF. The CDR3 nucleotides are TGTGCCAGCAGTTTATGGACTAATGAAAAACTGTTTTTT.

The CDR3 DNA sequence: TGTGCCAGCAGCCCACCTCCACGGGGGCGGGATACTGAAGCTTTCTTT. It translates to CASSPPPRGRDTEAFF. The V call is TRBV7-9, the J call TRBJ1-1; D perhaps matches TRBD1 (6 bases). Trimming removed 5 bases from V and 5 bases from J, with 21 bases in between. The CDR3 is 16 residues long. Germline CDR1 reads SEHNR; CDR2 reads FQNEAQ (reference sequence). Full variable domain (remainder filled in from reference TRBV7-9 and TRBJ1-1): DTGVSQNPRHKITKRGQNVTFRCDPISEHNRLYWYRQTLGQGPEFLTYFQNEAQLEKSRLLSDRFSAERPKGSFSTLEIQRTEQGDSAMYLCASSPPPRGRDTEAFFGQGTRLTVV.